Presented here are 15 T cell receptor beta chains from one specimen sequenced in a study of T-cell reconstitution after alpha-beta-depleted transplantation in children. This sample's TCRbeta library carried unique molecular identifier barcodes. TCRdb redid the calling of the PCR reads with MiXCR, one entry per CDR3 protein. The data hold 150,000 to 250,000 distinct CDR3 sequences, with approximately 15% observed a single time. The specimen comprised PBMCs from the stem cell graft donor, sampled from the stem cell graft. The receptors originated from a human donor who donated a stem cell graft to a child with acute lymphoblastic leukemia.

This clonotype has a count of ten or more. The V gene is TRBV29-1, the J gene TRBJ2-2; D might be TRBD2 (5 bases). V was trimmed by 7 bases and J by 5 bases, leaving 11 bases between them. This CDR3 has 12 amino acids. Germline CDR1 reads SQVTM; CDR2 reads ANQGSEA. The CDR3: CSAHTGTGELFF. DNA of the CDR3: TGCAGCGCACACACGGGGACCGGGGAGCTGTTTTTT.

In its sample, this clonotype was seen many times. The CDR3 DNA follows: TGCGCCAGCAGCTTGGATAGTCAGCGATCCTACACCTTC. It is translated as CASSLDSQRSYTF. The rearrangement uses TRBV5-1 and TRBJ1-2, with D hard to call. This CDR3 has 13 residues. Germline values: CDR1 SGHRS, CDR2 YFSETQ. Trimming took off 0 bases at V and 10 bases at J, with 13 bases between the two ends.

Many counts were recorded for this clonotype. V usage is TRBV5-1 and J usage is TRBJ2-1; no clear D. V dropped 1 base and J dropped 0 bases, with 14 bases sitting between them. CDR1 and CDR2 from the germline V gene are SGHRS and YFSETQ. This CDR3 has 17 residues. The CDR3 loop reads CASSLTYLPNSYNEQFF. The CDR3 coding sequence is TGCGCCAGCAGCTTGACCTATCTACCAAACTCCTACAATGAGCAGTTCTTC.

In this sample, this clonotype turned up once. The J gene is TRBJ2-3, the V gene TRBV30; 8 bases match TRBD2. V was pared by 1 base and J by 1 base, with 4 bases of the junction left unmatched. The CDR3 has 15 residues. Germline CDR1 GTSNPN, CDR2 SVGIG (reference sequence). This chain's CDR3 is CAWSGSGEGTDTQYF. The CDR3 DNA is TGTGCCTGGAGTGGTAGCGGGGAGGGCACAGATACGCAGTATTTT.

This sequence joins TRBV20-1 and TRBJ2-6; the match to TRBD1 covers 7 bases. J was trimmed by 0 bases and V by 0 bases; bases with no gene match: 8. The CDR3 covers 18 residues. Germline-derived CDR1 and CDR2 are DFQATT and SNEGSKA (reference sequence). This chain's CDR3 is CSARDLTGDYSGANVLTF. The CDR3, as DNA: TGCAGTGCTAGAGATCTAACAGGGGATTACTCTGGGGCCAACGTCCTGACTTTC.

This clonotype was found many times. CDR3: CASSSQGTPGGSYF. The CDR3 DNA is TGTGCCAGCAGTTCGCAGGGGACACCGGGCGGGTCCTACTTC. The chain carries TRBV12-3 or TRBV12-4 and TRBJ2-7, with a weak D call TRBD1 (6 bases). V dropped 4 bases and J dropped 13 bases, with 23 bases sitting between them. The CDR3 runs to 14 residues.

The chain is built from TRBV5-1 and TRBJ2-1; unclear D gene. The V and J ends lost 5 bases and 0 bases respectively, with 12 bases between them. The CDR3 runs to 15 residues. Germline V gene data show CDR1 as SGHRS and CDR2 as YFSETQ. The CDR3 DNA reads TGCGCCAGCAGTCCGGAGATTGGCTCCTACAATGAGCAGTTCTTC. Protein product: CASSPEIGSYNEQFF.

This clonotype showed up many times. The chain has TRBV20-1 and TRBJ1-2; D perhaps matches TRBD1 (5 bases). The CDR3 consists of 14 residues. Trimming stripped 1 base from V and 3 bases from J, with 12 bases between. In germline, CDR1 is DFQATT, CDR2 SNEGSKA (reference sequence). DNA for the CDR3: TGCAGTGCTAGAGTTCGGGGCCATGACTATGGCTACACCTTC. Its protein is CSARVRGHDYGYTF.

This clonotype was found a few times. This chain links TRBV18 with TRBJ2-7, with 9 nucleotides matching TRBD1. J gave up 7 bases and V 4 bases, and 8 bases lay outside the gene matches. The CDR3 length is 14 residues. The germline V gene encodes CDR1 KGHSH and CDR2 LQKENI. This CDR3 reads CASSQDRGSREQYF. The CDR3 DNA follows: TGTGCCAGCTCACAGGACAGGGGCTCGCGGGAGCAGTACTTC.

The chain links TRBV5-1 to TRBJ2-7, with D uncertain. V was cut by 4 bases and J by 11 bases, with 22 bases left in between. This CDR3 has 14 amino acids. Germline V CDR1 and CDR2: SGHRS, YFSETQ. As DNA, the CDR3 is TGCGCCAGCAGCCACATAACCGCCGCGGATGTTAAGTACTTC. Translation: CASSHITAADVKYF.

The CDR3: CASNERAGLQETQYF. The CDR3 DNA reads TGCGCCAGCAACGAGAGAGCGGGACTCCAAGAGACCCAGTACTTC. The chain links TRBV5-1 to TRBJ2-5; 7 nucleotides agree with TRBD2. Germline V CDR1 and CDR2: SGHRS, YFSETQ. The CDR3 extends over 15 amino acids. V lost 6 bases, J lost 1 base, and 9 bases stayed unmatched.

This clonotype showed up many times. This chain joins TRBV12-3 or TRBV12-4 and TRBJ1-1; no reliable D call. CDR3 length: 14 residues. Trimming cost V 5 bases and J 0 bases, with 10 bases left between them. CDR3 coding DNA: TGTGCCAGCAGTCCAGAGCAATTGAACACTGAAGCTTTCTTT. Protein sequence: CASSPEQLNTEAFF.

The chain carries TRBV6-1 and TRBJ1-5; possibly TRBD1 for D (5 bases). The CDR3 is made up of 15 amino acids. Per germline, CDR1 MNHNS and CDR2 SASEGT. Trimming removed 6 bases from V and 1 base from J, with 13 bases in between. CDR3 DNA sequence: TGTGCCAGCAGCCCGACAGCGACGAGCAATCAGCCCCAGCATTTT. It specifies CASSPTATSNQPQHF.

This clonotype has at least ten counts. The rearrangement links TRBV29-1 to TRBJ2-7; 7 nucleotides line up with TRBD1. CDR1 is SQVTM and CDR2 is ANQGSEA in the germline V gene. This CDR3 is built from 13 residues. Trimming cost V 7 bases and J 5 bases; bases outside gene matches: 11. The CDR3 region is CSAPGTVLHEQYF. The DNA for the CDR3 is TGCAGCGCCCCCGGGACAGTGCTCCACGAGCAGTACTTC.

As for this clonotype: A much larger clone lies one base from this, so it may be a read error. CDR3 sequence (DNA): TGTGCCAGCAGCTTGGACGGGAGCCAAGAGACCCAGTACTTC. This encodes CASSLDGSQETQYF. The V call is TRBV11-3, the J call TRBJ2-5, with D possibly TRBD2 on 6 matching bases. The CDR3 runs 14 residues. Germline CDR1 SGHNT, CDR2 YENEEA. The V end lost 3 bases, the J end lost 1 base, and 9 bases lay between the germline ends.